The 16 T cell receptor beta chains below all came from one sample that was sequenced in a study of blood T cells in healthy people across ages. A second PCR of 7 to 11 cycles used a sample-barcoded 5' primer and a J-beta primer mix. TCRdb passed the 5' RACE reads through MiXCR, listing each CDR3 protein once. This table holds 380,000 or so distinct CDR3 sequences, about 49% found once. The sequenced material came from blood. These TCRs come from a man aged 55 to 70 in good health.

The chain is built from TRBV5-5 and TRBJ2-1, with a tentative D call TRBD2 (7 bases). V was trimmed by 4 bases and J by 9 bases, leaving 20 bases between them. The CDR3 covers 15 residues. Looked up from germline, CDR1 is SGHKS and CDR2 is YYEKEE (reference sequence). The CDR3 DNA reads TGTGCCAGCAGCGCTCTCGGGGGGCAGCCCGCTGAGCAGTTCTTC. This sequence encodes CASSALGGQPAEQFF. Using reference TRBV5-5 and TRBJ2-1 for the parts outside the CDR3, the full variable domain is DAGVTQSPTHLIKTRGQQVTLRCSPISGHKSVSWYQQVLGQGPQFIFQYYEKEERGRGNFPDRFSARQFPNYSSELNVNALLLGDSALYLCASSALGGQPAEQFFGPGTRLTVL.

The V gene is TRBV28, the J gene TRBJ2-5; D call uncertain. This CDR3 contains 15 residues. Trimming took 6 bases from V and 5 from J, leaving 19 bases between them. Germline V lookup: CDR1 MDHEN, CDR2 SYDVKM. The CDR3, as DNA: TGTGCCAGCAGCCCCAATAACAGAGGCGCGGAGACCCAGTACTTC. It is translated as CASSPNNRGAETQYF. The full variable domain, completed using reference TRBV28 and TRBJ2-5, is DVKVTQSSRYLVKRTGEKVFLECVQDMDHENMFWYRQDPGLGLRLIYFSYDVKMKEKGDIPEGYSVSREKKERFSLILESASTNQTSMYLCASSPNNRGAETQYFGPGTRLLVL.

The chain has TRBV27 and TRBJ2-4; TRBD2 matches at 10 bases. With the DNA end fitting TRBJ2-7 better, the J assignment may be wrong. The CDR3 covers 15 residues. Germline CDR1 MNHEY, CDR2 SMNVEV (reference sequence). CDR3 sequence: CASSLKAGGAYEQYF. The CDR3 DNA follows: TGTGCCAGCAGTTTAAAAGCGGGAGGGGCGTACGAGCAGTACTTC.

The chain combines TRBV10-1 with TRBJ2-3, with 9 bases matching TRBD1. Per germline, CDR1 WNHNN and CDR2 SYGVQD (reference sequence). The J segment lost 4 bases and the V segment lost 2 bases, leaving 4 bases of the junction unmatched. The CDR3 totals 15 residues. CDR3 residues: CASSEETGGSDTQYF. CDR3 nucleotides: TGCGCCAGCAGTGAGGAAACAGGGGGCTCAGATACGCAGTATTTT.

The chain carries TRBV20-1 and TRBJ2-5, with D maybe TRBD1 (5 bases). Germline V gene sequence: CDR1 DFQATT, CDR2 SNEGSKA (reference sequence). The CDR3 is made up of 16 amino acids. Trimming removed 0 bases from V and 5 bases from J, with 19 bases in between. CDR3 region: CSARDRRQPLTETQYF. Here the CDR3 DNA reads TGCAGTGCTAGAGATCGCAGACAGCCACTGACGGAGACCCAGTACTTC.

The chain couples TRBV29-1 to TRBJ1-2; TRBD1 might be the D (5 bases). Trimming pared 8 bases from V and 8 bases from J, leaving 18 bases between. The CDR3 extends over 12 amino acids. Germline V gene sequence: CDR1 SQVTM, CDR2 ANQGSEA. The DNA for the CDR3 is TGCAGCTCCTCGTGGGGGGTTGAAGGCTACACCTTC. Amino acid sequence: CSSSWGVEGYTF. Full variable domain (rest looked up from reference TRBV29-1 and TRBJ1-2): SAVISQKPSRDICQRGTSLTIQCQVDSQVTMMFWYRQQPGQSLTLIATANQGSEATYESGFVIDKFPISRPNLTFSTLTVSNMSPEDSSIYLCSSSWGVEGYTFGSGTRLTVV.

The chain couples TRBV29-1 to TRBJ2-5; 7 nucleotides line up with TRBD1. CDR3 length: 13 amino acids. The ends lost 7 bases at V and 3 bases at J; junction bases unmatched: 8. Germline V gene sequence: CDR1 SQVTM, CDR2 ANQGSEA. The CDR3 spells CSALGTGEETQYF. The CDR3 DNA reads as TGCAGCGCCCTCGGTACAGGGGAAGAGACCCAGTACTTC.

On this clonotype: The junction differs from germline at one of its ends, possibly a read error. V usage is TRBV6-2 or TRBV6-3 and J usage is TRBJ2-7; 9 nucleotides agree with TRBD1. The J call is in doubt because the DNA end fits TRBJ2-5 better. Germline-derived CDR1 and CDR2 are MNHEY and SVGEGT. The CDR3 runs to 15 residues. CDR3 sequence reads: CTSTPRDREGETQYF. The CDR3 coding sequence is TGTACCAGCACCCCTCGGGACAGGGAAGGCGAGACCCAGTACTTC.

This clonotype has at least ten counts. V and J are TRBV9 and TRBJ2-7; no definite D call. This CDR3 has 15 residues. Trimming took 3 bases from V and 2 from J, leaving 15 bases between them. Germline V gene data show CDR1 as SGDLS and CDR2 as YYNGEE. In DNA form, the CDR3 reads TGTGCCAGCAGCGCGAGTCTGGAGCGACCCTACGAGCAGTACTTC. Translated, it gives CASSASLERPYEQYF.

This clonotype showed up just a few times. The J gene is TRBJ2-4, the V gene TRBV20-1; possibly TRBD1 or TRBD2 for D (5 bases each). Germline assignment: CDR1 DFQATT and CDR2 SNEGSKA (reference sequence). This CDR3 is 14 amino acids long. Trimming stripped 3 bases from V and 8 bases from J, with 17 bases between. CDR3 bases: TGCAGTGCTAGTTCCCTGGGACGTGGCGACATTCAGTACTTC. It specifies CSASSLGRGDIQYF.

V is TRBV3-1 and J is TRBJ2-7; 11 positions agree with TRBD1. The CDR3 extends over 17 amino acids. Germline values: CDR1 LGHDT, CDR2 YNNKEL (reference sequence). Trimming at V came to 2 bases and at J to 0 bases, leaving 6 bases not matched to a gene. The CDR3: CASSQTRGTGGSYEQYF. CDR3 nucleotide sequence: TGTGCCAGCAGCCAAACCCGAGGGACAGGGGGCTCCTACGAGCAGTACTTC.

On this clonotype itself: Just one base apart from a much larger clone, this may be a read error. The chain combines TRBV2 with TRBJ2-5; no firm D call. CDR1 is SNHLY and CDR2 is FYNNEI in the germline V gene. The CDR3 runs to 13 residues. The V end lost 7 bases, the J end lost 11 bases, and 20 bases lay between the germline ends. CDR3 protein: CASKEASGNEQYF. The CDR3 DNA reads as TGTGCCAGCAAAGAGGCCTCCGGCAATGAGCAGTACTTC.

In this sample, this clonotype turned up a few times. This chain uses TRBV28 with TRBJ1-6; D is perhaps TRBD1 (5 bases). The CDR3 covers 16 residues. V was trimmed by 10 bases and J by 9 bases, leaving 25 bases between them. CDR1 is MDHEN, CDR2 SYDVKM, per germline. The CDR3 DNA reads as TGTGCCACTTTCCGGGGACCGACCCCATTGGGTTCACCCCTCCACTTT. It yields the protein CATFRGPTPLGSPLHF.

This clonotype was observed a single time. In nucleotides, the CDR3 is TGCAGTGCTAGAGGGACGAACCTGCGGGCCTACGAGCAGTACTTC. Amino acid sequence: CSARGTNLRAYEQYF. The V call is TRBV20-1, the J call TRBJ2-7; D is perhaps TRBD2 (5 bases). This CDR3 contains 15 residues. CDR1 DFQATT and CDR2 SNEGSKA come from the germline V gene (reference sequence). V was pared by 1 base and J by 2 bases, with 15 bases between.

As concerns this clonotype: Its ends do not fully match the called genes, so a read error is possible. The CDR3 region is CASSPTLTSGSSYNERFF. CDR3 bases: TGTGCCAGCAGCCCCACTTTGACTAGCGGGAGCTCCTACAATGAGCGGTTCTTC. V gene TRBV7-9 combines with J gene TRBJ2-1, with 12 bases lining up with TRBD2. CDR3 length: 18 amino acids. The germline V gene encodes CDR1 SEHNR and CDR2 FQNEAQ (reference sequence).

The chain has TRBV11-2 and TRBJ2-7; D tentatively fits TRBD1 or TRBD2 (6 bases each). The CDR3 extends over 14 amino acids. Looked up from germline, CDR1 is SGHAT and CDR2 is FQNNGV. V dropped 5 bases and J dropped 5 bases, with 16 bases sitting between them. The CDR3 sequence: CASSLRIGGHEQYF. In DNA form, the CDR3 reads TGTGCCAGCAGCCTCCGAATAGGGGGGCACGAGCAGTACTTC. Using reference TRBV11-2 and TRBJ2-7 for the parts outside the CDR3, the full variable domain is EAGVAQSPRYKIIEKRQSVAFWCNPISGHATLYWYQQILGQGPKLLIQFQNNGVVDDSQLPKDRFSAERLKGVDSTLKIQPAKLEDSAVYLCASSLRIGGHEQYFGPGTRLTVT.